This T cell receptor beta chain comes out of a study of blood T cell repertoires in COVID-19. Across the whole study: In each case, the material was cDNA or gDNA derived from T cells, B-cell-depleted T cells, or PBMCs.

This clone has a single count. The CDR3 loop spans 12 amino acids. V was pared by 5 bases and J by 1 base, with 8 bases between. CDR1 is GTSNPN, CDR2 SVGIG, per germline (reference sequence). TCRdb's copy holds only in-frame clones and misses some; the assay was immunoSEQ multiplex PCR. The table has 150,000 to 250,000 clones, around four fifths seen once. Recovered Cohort 3 donors showed two negative PCRs, clearance, or symptom resolution. The rearrangement uses TRBV30 and TRBJ1-1; no reliable D call. The source is a man in his forties or fifties who had recovered from COVID-19. The sequencing input was PBMCs or T cells enriched from blood (not recorded which). The CDR3 is CAWDHRNTEAFF. The DNA of the CDR3 is TGTGCCTGGGACCACAGGAACACTGAAGCTTTCTTT. The full variable domain, rest sourced from reference TRBV30 and TRBJ1-1, is SQTIHQWPATLVQPVGSPLSLECTVEGTSNPNLYWYRQAAGRGLQLLFYSVGIGQISSEVPQNLSASRPQDRQFILSSKKLLLSDSGFYLCAWDHRNTEAFFGQGTRLTVV.